A selection of T cell receptor beta chains follows, all from one sample in a study of CD8 T cells in ankylosing spondylitis. MiXCR, applied by TCRdb to the 5' RACE reads, yields one record per CDR3 protein. Of about 200,000 distinct CDR3 sequences detected, 9.5% to 15% appear once; the ten largest clones hold about 15%. The sample taken for sequencing was blood, either unsorted or a sorted T cell fraction (not recorded which). Source of these receptors: a male donor with ankylosing spondylitis or in good health (not recorded which). Both conserved end residues are part of each CDR3.

j_call v_call cdr3_aa
TRBJ2-2 TRBV6-1 CASSPGLAVNTGELFF
TRBJ2-3 TRBV12-5 CASGFSGYTDTQYF
TRBJ2-1 TRBV7-9 CASSSLAGGGVGDEQFF
TRBJ2-2 TRBV6-4 CASSPSPDTGELFF
TRBJ2-5 TRBV27 CASSIGTGGVETQYF
TRBJ1-6 TRBV6-1 CASRGYNSPLHF
TRBJ2-7 TRBV4-1 CASSQDSEPDEQYF
TRBJ2-2 TRBV27 CASSLMTDTGELFF
TRBJ2-7 TRBV6-5 CASSYSGAPYEQYF
TRBJ1-1 TRBV7-8 CASSLDDRQAFF
TRBJ2-2 TRBV12-3/TRBV12-4 CASSLGGYTGELFF
TRBJ1-1 TRBV3-1 CASSQGLAEAFF
TRBJ2-7 TRBV5-1 CASSLGQGTHEQYF
TRBJ2-6 TRBV29-1 CSVEDPREVEGDNVLTF
TRBJ1-1 TRBV12-3/TRBV12-4 CASSSPGQGPEAFF
TRBJ2-1 TRBV20-1 CSAGTSDNHEQFF
TRBJ1-1 TRBV20-1 CSARDIGQMNTEAFF
TRBJ2-2 TRBV6-1 CASRTGDTGELFF
TRBJ2-7 TRBV5-1 CASTLWTSGAYEQYF
TRBJ2-1 TRBV27 CASSMTSGSYNEQFF
TRBJ1-2 TRBV9 CASSVGRQENYGYTF
TRBJ1-5 TRBV7-9 CASTLGPSGNQPQHF
TRBJ2-1 TRBV7-6 CASSPRQGRSNEQFF
TRBJ2-7 TRBV5-1 CASSWTGASSYEQYF
TRBJ2-1 TRBV12-3/TRBV12-4 CASSFGTDNEQFF
TRBJ2-1 TRBV6-4 CASSRLAGVEDEQFF
TRBJ2-1 TRBV16 CASSRQSAGQVPYNEQFF
TRBJ2-2 TRBV5-8 CASSLQPPEAMGELFF
TRBJ2-3 TRBV12-3/TRBV12-4 CASSYQRGTDTQYF
TRBJ1-2 TRBV19 CASSIGTYFGYTF
TRBJ2-7 TRBV5-1 CASSLTGQSSYEQYF
TRBJ2-7 TRBV2 CASSFDRGNYEQYF
TRBJ2-3 TRBV6-5 CASSYTSGSPDTQYF